These T cell receptor beta chains were read from a single sample in a study of blood T cell repertoires in COVID-19. Data came from immunoSEQ multiplex PCR; TCRdb stores just in-frame clones and leaves some out. The table lists roughly 220,000 clones, roughly 81% of them singletons, with 2.9% in the top ten. The specimen was peripheral blood. Source of these receptors: a man aged 50 to 60 who had recovered from COVID-19. Each CDR3 is given with its conserved first and last residue. Clone size is not always given. Where it is, it says once, few, many or a class for expanded clones.

v_gene: TRBV7-6
j_gene: TRBJ2-1
abundance: NA
CDR3aa: CASSSKGLAGVNEQFF

v_gene: TRBV28
j_gene: TRBJ2-5
abundance: NA
CDR3aa: CASSWDRGRGTQYF

v_gene: TRBV30
j_gene: TRBJ2-2
abundance: NA
CDR3aa: CAWSRTGLNTGELFF

v_gene: TRBV2
j_gene: TRBJ1-5
abundance: NA
CDR3aa: CASSGTAYSNQPQHF

v_gene: TRBV6-6
j_gene: TRBJ2-7
abundance: NA
CDR3aa: CASSYSTGLDYEQYF

v_gene: TRBV20-1
j_gene: TRBJ1-1
abundance: NA
CDR3aa: CSTGGTEAFF

v_gene: TRBV28
j_gene: TRBJ2-7
abundance: NA
CDR3aa: CASSSGTSGRAYEQYF

v_gene: TRBV5-1
j_gene: TRBJ1-3
abundance: few
CDR3aa: CASSLATGSSGNTIYF

v_gene: TRBV3-1/TRBV3-2
j_gene: TRBJ2-1
abundance: NA
CDR3aa: CASSSGQRSSYNEQFF

v_gene: TRBV4-1
j_gene: TRBJ1-1
abundance: NA
CDR3aa: CASSHSFVLGQIMNTEAFF

v_gene: TRBV27
j_gene: TRBJ1-3
abundance: NA
CDR3aa: CASSPGQGRTGNTIYF

v_gene: TRBV27
j_gene: TRBJ2-2
abundance: NA
CDR3aa: CASSSSGTGRGELFF

v_gene: TRBV19
j_gene: TRBJ2-1
abundance: NA
CDR3aa: CASSILRREMTFYNEQFF

v_gene: TRBV19
j_gene: TRBJ1-1
abundance: NA
CDR3aa: CASSLVEAGATEAFF

v_gene: TRBV28
j_gene: TRBJ2-2
abundance: NA
CDR3aa: CASSFRASTGELFF

v_gene: TRBV5-1
j_gene: TRBJ1-2
abundance: few
CDR3aa: CASSWTGSEGYTF

v_gene: TRBV28
j_gene: TRBJ2-5
abundance: NA
CDR3aa: CASRGAGAGGETQYF

v_gene: TRBV29-1
j_gene: TRBJ1-1
abundance: NA
CDR3aa: CSVSVDRGGVSAFF